Each of the 12 T cell receptor beta chains below was sequenced from the same sample in a study of patients and donors after allogeneic stem cell transplantation. TCRdb reanalysed the RT-PCR reads using MiXCR and keeps one entry per CDR3 protein. The data show a few hundred thousand distinct CDR3 sequences, 35% to 45% seen once. Sequenced sample: blood, either unsorted or a sorted T cell fraction (not recorded which). All receptors come from a human donor who was either an allogeneic HSCT recipient or a stem cell or donor lymphocyte infusion donor (not recorded which). It is not recorded whose cells these are; they may come from a transplant donor.

The count of this clonotype is one. This chain uses TRBV12-3 or TRBV12-4 with TRBJ2-5; 8 bases are shared with TRBD1. CDR3 size: 17 residues. Trimming at V came to 5 bases and at J to 3 bases, leaving 14 bases not matched to a gene. For the CDR3, the DNA is TGTGCCAGCAGTCCCGGGGACGGGACAGGAGGGAAAGAGACCCAGTACTTC. It encodes CASSPGDGTGGKETQYF.

The V and J genes are TRBV5-1 and TRBJ1-1, with a weak D call TRBD1 (6 bases). From germline, CDR1 is SGHRS and CDR2 YFSETQ. CDR3 length: 15 amino acids. V lost 1 base and J lost 7, with 17 bases in between. The CDR3 loop is CASSLSQAGTYEAFF. CDR3 coding DNA: TGCGCCAGCAGCTTGAGTCAAGCAGGGACATATGAAGCTTTCTTT.

This clonotype appeared a few times. The rearrangement uses TRBV13 and TRBJ2-4, with unresolved D. The CDR3 is 14 amino acids. The germline V and J ends were trimmed by 7 bases and 4 bases, with 14 bases remaining between them. Germline V CDR1 and CDR2: PRHDT, FYEKMQ (reference sequence). The CDR3 coding sequence is TGTGCCAGCACCCACAAAGGAAGGAAAAACATTCAGTACTTC. It codes for CASTHKGRKNIQYF.

J is TRBJ1-3 and V is TRBV28; TRBD1 matches 7 bases. Germline lookup yields CDR1 MDHEN and CDR2 SYDVKM. The V gene end was trimmed by 6 bases and the J gene end by 4 bases; junction bases not matched to a gene: 9. CDR3 length equals 15 residues. DNA of the CDR3: TGTGCCAGCAGAATAGTCGGGACAGAAGGAAACACCATATATTTT. Amino acid sequence: CASRIVGTEGNTIYF. Drawing the rest from reference TRBV28 and TRBJ1-3, the complete variable domain is DVKVTQSSRYLVKRTGEKVFLECVQDMDHENMFWYRQDPGLGLRLIYFSYDVKMKEKGDIPEGYSVSREKKERFSLILESASTNQTSMYLCASRIVGTEGNTIYFGEGSWLTVV.

V and J are TRBV12-3 or TRBV12-4 and TRBJ1-5; no definite D call. V gave up 0 bases and J gave up 4 bases, with 10 bases separating them. The CDR3 sequence is 15 residues long. The CDR3 DNA reads as TGTGCCAGCAGTTTAGCCGGGCCACCGAATCAGCCCCAGCATTTT. Translating gives CASSLAGPPNQPQHF.

This chain connects TRBV11-2 to TRBJ1-4; the D is unclear. Per germline, CDR1 SGHAT and CDR2 FQNNGV. The V end was cut by 3 bases, the J end by 8 bases, with 10 bases between. The length of the CDR3 is 13 residues. The CDR3 bases are TGTGCCAGCAGCTTGAGACCCAGGGAAAAACTGTTTTTT. Protein sequence: CASSLRPREKLFF.

The CDR3 is CASAPTFSEQFF. DNA for the CDR3: TGTGCTAGTGCCCCGACATTCAGCGAGCAGTTCTTC. This chain joins TRBV12-5 and TRBJ2-1, with D uncertain. Per germline, CDR1 LGHNT and CDR2 FRNRAP. CDR3 size: 12 residues. V dropped 7 bases and J dropped 10 bases, with 14 bases sitting between them.

This clonotype was found a few times. The chain recombines TRBV20-1 with TRBJ1-2; 9 bases map to TRBD1. CDR3 length: 15 residues. CDR1 DFQATT and CDR2 SNEGSKA come from the germline V gene (reference sequence). Trimming took 6 bases from V and 1 from J; bases not matched to a gene: 9. The CDR3 loop is CSAIDRGSFNYGYTF. The CDR3 DNA reads as TGCAGTGCAATCGACAGGGGGTCGTTTAACTATGGCTACACCTTC.

The chain couples TRBV4-2 to TRBJ2-4, with D possibly being TRBD2 (5 bases). V was pared by 0 bases and J by 15 bases, with 18 bases between. In germline, CDR1 is LGHNA, CDR2 YNFKEQ. The CDR3 covers 14 residues. The CDR3 protein is CASSQENPGSSSYF. The CDR3 coding sequence is TGTGCCAGCAGCCAAGAGAACCCGGGGTCTAGTTCGTACTTC.

This rearrangement joins TRBV7-9 to TRBJ2-7; D tentatively fits TRBD1 or TRBD2 (6 bases each). The ends were cut back, 5 bases at V and 9 bases at J, with 17 bases in the middle. CDR1 is SEHNR and CDR2 is FQNEAQ in the germline V gene (reference sequence). The CDR3 length is 13 residues. The CDR3 nucleotides are TGTGCCAGCAGCCCCCAGGAGGGACAAGGGCAGTACTTC. Translated: CASSPQEGQGQYF. The whole variable domain, remainder taken from reference TRBV7-9 and TRBJ2-7, is DTGVSQNPRHKITKRGQNVTFRCDPISEHNRLYWYRQTLGQGPEFLTYFQNEAQLEKSRLLSDRFSAERPKGSFSTLEIQRTEQGDSAMYLCASSPQEGQGQYFGPGTRLTVT.

This sequence joins TRBV29-1 and TRBJ2-7, with 8 nucleotides matching TRBD1. Germline CDR1 is SQVTM and CDR2 is ANQGSEA. V trimming: 4 bases; J trimming: 3 bases; junction bases outside the gene matches: 5. There are 13 residues in the CDR3. The CDR3 region has the DNA TGCAGCGTTGGGTTCGGACAGGGCTACGAGCAGTACTTC. Amino acid sequence: CSVGFGQGYEQYF.

CDR3 region: CASSLGVLPGVNQPQHF. The CDR3 nucleotides read TGTGCCAGCAGTTTAGGGGTGTTACCGGGTGTCAATCAGCCCCAGCATTTT. The rearrangement joins TRBV12-3 or TRBV12-4 to TRBJ1-5; no firm D call. Trimming stripped 1 base from V and 3 bases from J, with 16 bases between. The CDR3 consists of 17 residues.